A single T cell receptor beta chain is shown here with its context. Its specific antigen is unknown. The record has no base qualities; no much larger clone is one base away. The CDR3 regions of human TCRbeta chains were analyzed by immunosequencing. As for the original processing: TCRs in the repertoires were compared against a reference library of SARS-CoV-2-specific TCRs that had been generated with the MIRA antigen-specificity platform. Breadth was defined as the fraction of unique TCRs that were SARS-CoV-2-associated, and depth was defined as the fraction of total T cells that were SARS-CoV-2-associated. Using the MIRA data, each spike-specific TCR was assigned both to the spike region to which the TCR was reactive and to a CD4 or CD8 class. Log10-transformed breadth and depth values were compared by one-way ANOVA with Sidak's multiple comparisons tests. Drawn from immuneACCESS, this table holds only the in-frame rearrangements with V and J called that TCRdb kept. Clones are partly lost; checked studies trace under half to an unresolved V gene and leave the rest unexplained. D and trimming were read from the DNA, whereas the V and J calls and clone size are those reported in that table. For this sample the table gives over 110,000 clones, of which approximately 90% were detected only once. The top ten constitute 2.5% to 3% of the sample.

This sample stems from a study of T cell responses to AZD1222 COVID-19 vaccine listed by TCRdb under 2021. Notes on the research overall: Because spike-specific TCR depth and breadth did not differ between the two schedules, AZD1222 recipients who got a second dose at roughly 4 weeks were pooled with those who got a second dose at roughly 12 weeks. A total of 230 or so trial participants underwent TCR sequencing, of whom 207 received two doses of AZD1222 and about 25 received two doses of the MenACWY control vaccine. Trial participants were enrolled by age into subgroups of 18-55, 56-69 and 70-plus years, and 148, 28 and 57 TCR-sequenced participants, respectively, were included in these subgroups.

Trimming takes 2 bases from V and 0 bases from J, and the germline ends sit 5 bases apart. The CDR3 runs 14 amino acids, cysteine and phenylalanine included. Of the read, only the CDR3 DNA is kept; its 42 bases are in frame from base 1. CDR1 and CDR2 were assigned from the germline V gene as SGHVS and FQNEAQ. General findings and caveats noted by the study authors: Because no samples from the day 14 peak response were available, repertoires could be characterized only after the peak T cell response. Only five or six AZD1222 recipients were SARS-CoV-2 seropositive at baseline, limiting conclusions about previously exposed vaccinees. Participants were mostly white British and included more females than males, and it was suggested by the authors that clonal diversity may have been underestimated. Nearly half of unique spike-specific TCRs reportedly recognized epitopes outside regions mutated in the B.1.351 and B.1.1.7 variants. The vaccine-associated CD4 TCRs covered the entire spike protein, and the dominant responses fell in regions 160-218 and 743-854. After two AZD1222 doses, spike-specific TCR breadth and depth were significantly higher than at day 0 and than in MenACWY recipients. In the small 56-69-year group, the increase in depth fell short of significance, most likely because of low power.

The time point tag for this specimen amounts to: baseline before first vaccination. Vaccinee samples were obtained from the UK trials COV001 and COV002, which included a single-blind randomized controlled phase 2/3 trial of AZD1222 (ChAdOx1 nCoV-19) in healthy adults. For TCRbeta chain sequencing, PBMC samples from trial participants were taken at day 0 and at day 28 after the second dose. The sample in question was peripheral blood, obtained on day 0 of AZD1222 vaccination. The sequence was obtained from an adult in good health. The chain is encoded by TRBV7-8 joined to TRBJ1-3; no D segment can be confidently identified. The CDR3 protein sequence reads: CASSLQSSGNTIYF. The nucleotide sequence is TGTGCCAGCAGCTTACAGAGCTCTGGAAACACCATATATTTT.